A selection of T cell receptor beta chains follows, all from one sample in a study of T cell repertoires in cytomegalovirus infection. TCRdb fed the reads into MiXCR, producing one record per CDR3 protein. Among approximately 500,000 distinct CDR3 sequences, 15% to 20% were seen once, and the ten largest hold about 24%. Sample: CD8+ T cells from PBMCs. The source of these receptors is a human donor in good health (CMV status not recorded). Some clones in this sample may be carry-over from other donors' samples. The CDR3 runs from the conserved cysteine through the conserved F or W. The D gene is left open where the match is weak. Where a row states a size, it is once, few, many or the class of an expanded clone; other rows omit it.

v_gene	j_gene	d_gene	abundance	CDR3aa	CDR3nt
TRBV20-1	TRBJ2-5	-	-	CSAVLGEETQYF	TGCAGTGCCGTCCTGGGGGAAGAGACCCAGTACTTC
TRBV7-9	TRBJ1-2	-	many	CASSLAEGHGYTF	TGTGCCAGCAGCTTAGCAGAGGGGCATGGCTACACCTTC
TRBV15	TRBJ2-7	TRBD2	few	CATSRAGLEREAFFSYEQYF	TGTGCCACCAGCAGAGCTGGACTTGAGCGGGAGGCCTTCTTCTCCTACGAGCAGTACTTC
TRBV7-9	TRBJ1-1	-	few	CASKEGGNTEAFF	TGTGCCAGCAAAGAGGGGGGAAACACTGAAGCTTTCTTT
TRBV24-1	TRBJ2-1	-	-	CATSDPGENEQFF	TGTGCCACCAGTGATCCAGGGGAGAATGAGCAGTTCTTC
TRBV27	TRBJ2-7	TRBD2	-	CASSLAAGGRTEQYF	TGTGCCAGCAGTTTAGCAGCGGGGGGGCGTACCGAGCAGTACTTC
TRBV5-6	TRBJ2-1	-	-	CASSPTSAPGGDEQFF	TGTGCCAGCAGCCCCACTAGCGCACCAGGGGGGGATGAGCAGTTCTTC
TRBV2	TRBJ2-1	-	few	CASSEAEGSYNEQFF	TGTGCCAGCAGTGAAGCGGAGGGCTCCTACAATGAGCAGTTCTTC
TRBV7-9	TRBJ2-5	TRBD1	-	CASSLRTGEGETQYF	TGTGCCAGCAGCCTCCGGACAGGGGAGGGAGAGACCCAGTACTTC
TRBV7-8	TRBJ2-5	-	many	CASSSNRGGETQYF	TGTGCCAGCAGCTCCAATAGAGGTGGAGAGACCCAGTACTTC
TRBV10-3	TRBJ1-6	TRBD1	many	CAIRGTDDERRSPLHF	TGTGCCATCAGGGGGACAGACGACGAACGTAGGTCACCCCTCCACTTT
TRBV11-2	TRBJ2-7	-	many	CASSLDPRIAYEQYF	TGTGCCAGCAGCTTAGATCCCCGAATCGCCTACGAGCAGTACTTC
TRBV7-9	TRBJ2-7	-	-	CASSPSRVGSLPLYYEQYF	TGTGCCAGCAGCCCGTCGAGGGTCGGGAGTCTCCCTTTATACTACGAGCAGTACTTC
TRBV7-8	TRBJ2-1	-	many	CASSPAGRGEQFF	TGTGCCAGCAGCCCGGCAGGAAGGGGTGAGCAGTTCTTC
TRBV20-1	TRBJ2-1	TRBD2	-	CSAFPFSGVSYNEQFF	TGCAGTGCTTTCCCGTTTAGCGGGGTATCTTACAATGAGCAGTTCTTC
TRBV12-3/TRBV12-4	TRBJ2-2	-	-	CASSSGRGTGNTGELFF	TGTGCCAGCAGTTCGGGGCGTGGGACGGGGAACACCGGGGAGCTGTTTTTT
TRBV27	TRBJ1-2	TRBD1	many	CASGLQGDGYGYTF	TGTGCCAGCGGCCTACAGGGGGATGGCTATGGCTACACCTTC
TRBV6-2/TRBV6-3	TRBJ2-1	TRBD2	many	CASSYRGGSGSQRTSYNEQFF	TGTGCCAGCAGTTACCGAGGAGGTAGCGGGAGTCAACGCACCTCCTACAATGAGCAGTTCTTC
TRBV3-1	TRBJ2-1	-	-	CASSQSPGTLSYNEQFF	TGTGCCAGCAGCCAATCTCCCGGGACTCTTTCCTACAATGAGCAGTTCTTC
TRBV9	TRBJ2-6	-	-	CASSGRVLRTGANVLTF	TGTGCCAGCAGCGGCCGGGTTTTACGGACTGGGGCCAACGTCCTGACTTTC
TRBV27	TRBJ1-1	-	many	CASSSPGHTEAFF	TGTGCCAGCAGTTCACCGGGTCACACTGAAGCTTTCTTT
TRBV12-5	TRBJ1-2	TRBD1	many	CASGFPTGYYGYTF	TGTGCTAGTGGTTTTCCGACAGGGTACTATGGCTACACCTTC
TRBV6-1	TRBJ2-3	TRBD1	many	CASSLSPWDRVGVDTQYF	TGTGCCAGCAGCCTCTCCCCCTGGGACAGGGTCGGTGTAGATACGCAGTATTTT
TRBV20-1	TRBJ2-7	TRBD1	-	CSARGTGGPSSYEQYF	TGCAGTGCTAGAGGGACAGGGGGTCCGTCCTCCTACGAGCAGTACTTC
TRBV7-9	TRBJ2-7	TRBD1	many	CASSPPGTGAGEQYF	TGTGCCAGCAGCCCTCCAGGGACAGGGGCTGGCGAGCAGTACTTC
TRBV6-2/TRBV6-3	TRBJ2-1	TRBD2	many	CASRPRTRGGKYNEQFF	TGTGCCAGCAGACCCCGGACTAGAGGAGGGAAATACAATGAGCAGTTCTTC
TRBV2	TRBJ2-7	-	many	CASSEISGADYEQYF	TGTGCCAGCAGTGAAATTAGTGGGGCGGACTACGAGCAGTACTTC
TRBV19	TRBJ1-1	-	-	CASSIWQGPRETEAFF	TGTGCCAGTAGTATATGGCAGGGGCCACGGGAGACTGAAGCTTTCTTT
TRBV20-1	TRBJ2-1	TRBD2	few	CSARDGLVVNNEQFF	TGCAGTGCTAGAGATGGACTAGTGGTCAACAATGAGCAGTTCTTC
TRBV6-1	TRBJ1-3	TRBD1	-	CASSGPGDRGSVGNTIYF	TGTGCCAGCAGTGGCCCAGGGGACAGGGGATCGGTGGGAAACACCATATATTTT
TRBV7-2	TRBJ2-7	-	many	CASSFRDWSSYEQYF	TGTGCCAGCAGCTTTAGGGACTGGAGCTCCTACGAGCAGTACTTC
TRBV10-3	TRBJ2-7	TRBD2	many	CAIKPGGAGATYEQYF	TGTGCCATCAAGCCCGGGGGGGCGGGCGCCACCTACGAGCAGTACTTC
TRBV7-9	TRBJ1-1	TRBD1	many	CASSLVGQAFLNTEAFF	TGTGCCAGCAGCTTAGTTGGACAGGCGTTCCTGAACACTGAAGCTTTCTTT
TRBV4-1	TRBJ1-6	TRBD1	many	CASSRNTGVNSPLHF	TGCGCCAGCAGCCGGAACACAGGGGTTAATTCACCCCTCCACTTT
TRBV11-2	TRBJ1-4	TRBD1	-	CASSLVQGARTKLFF	TGTGCCAGCAGCTTAGTCCAGGGGGCGCGGACAAAACTGTTTTTT
TRBV7-8	TRBJ2-2	TRBD2	many	CASSSGLANGELFF	TGTGCCAGCAGCTCGGGACTAGCGAACGGGGAGCTGTTTTTT
TRBV20-1	TRBJ2-7	TRBD2	few	CSADATSSYEQYF	TGCAGTGCCGACGCGACTAGCAGCTACGAGCAGTACTTC